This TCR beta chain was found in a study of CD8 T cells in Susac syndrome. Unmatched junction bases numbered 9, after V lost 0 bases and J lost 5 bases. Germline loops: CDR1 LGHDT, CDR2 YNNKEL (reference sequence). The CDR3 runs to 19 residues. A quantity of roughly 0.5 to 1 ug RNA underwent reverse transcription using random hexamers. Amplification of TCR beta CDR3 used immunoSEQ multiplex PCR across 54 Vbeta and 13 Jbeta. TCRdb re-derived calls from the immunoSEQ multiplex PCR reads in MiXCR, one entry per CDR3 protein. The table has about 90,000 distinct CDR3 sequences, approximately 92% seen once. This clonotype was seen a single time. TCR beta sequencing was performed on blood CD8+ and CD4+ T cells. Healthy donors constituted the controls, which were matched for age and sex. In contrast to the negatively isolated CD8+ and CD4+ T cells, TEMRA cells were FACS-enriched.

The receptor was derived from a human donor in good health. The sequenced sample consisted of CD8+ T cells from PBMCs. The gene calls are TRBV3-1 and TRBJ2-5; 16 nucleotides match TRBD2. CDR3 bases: TGTGCCAGCAGCCAAGATAAGGGACTAGCGGGGGGGCCCACGGAGACCCAGTACTTC. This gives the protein CASSQDKGLAGGPTETQYF.